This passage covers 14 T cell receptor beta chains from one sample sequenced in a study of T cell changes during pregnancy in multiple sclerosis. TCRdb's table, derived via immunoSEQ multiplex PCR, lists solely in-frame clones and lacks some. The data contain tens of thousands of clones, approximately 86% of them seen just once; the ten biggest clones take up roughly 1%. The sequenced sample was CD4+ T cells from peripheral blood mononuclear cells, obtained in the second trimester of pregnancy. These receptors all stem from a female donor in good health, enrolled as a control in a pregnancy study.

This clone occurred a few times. Here the CDR3 reads CASSYRDRDYEQYF. The CDR3 DNA reads TGTGCCAGCAGTTACCGGGACAGGGACTACGAGCAGTACTTC. The chain has TRBV27 and TRBJ2-7, with 9 bases identical to TRBD1. Looked up from germline, CDR1 is MNHEY and CDR2 is SMNVEV (reference sequence). CDR3 length equals 14 residues. With V trimmed by 4 bases and J by 3 bases, 4 bases remained unmatched.

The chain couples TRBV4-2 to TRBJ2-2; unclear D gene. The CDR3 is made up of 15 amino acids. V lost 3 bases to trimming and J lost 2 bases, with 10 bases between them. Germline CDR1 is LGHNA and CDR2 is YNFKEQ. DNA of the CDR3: TGTGCCAGCAGCCAGTCCGACTCTAACACCGGGGAGCTGTTTTTT. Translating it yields CASSQSDSNTGELFF.

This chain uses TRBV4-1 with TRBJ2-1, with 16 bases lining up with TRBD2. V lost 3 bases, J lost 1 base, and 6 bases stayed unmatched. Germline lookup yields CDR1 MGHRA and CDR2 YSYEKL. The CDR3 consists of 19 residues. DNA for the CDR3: TGCGCCAGCAGCCAGTTGGGACTAGCGGGGGGGAAGTCCTACAATGAGCAGTTCTTC. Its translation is CASSQLGLAGGKSYNEQFF.

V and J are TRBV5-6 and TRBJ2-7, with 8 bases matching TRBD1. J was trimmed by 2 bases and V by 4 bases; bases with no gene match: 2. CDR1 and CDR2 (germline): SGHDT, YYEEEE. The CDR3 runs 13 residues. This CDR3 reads CASSRQGTYEQYF. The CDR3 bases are TGTGCCAGCAGCAGACAGGGGACCTACGAGCAGTACTTC.

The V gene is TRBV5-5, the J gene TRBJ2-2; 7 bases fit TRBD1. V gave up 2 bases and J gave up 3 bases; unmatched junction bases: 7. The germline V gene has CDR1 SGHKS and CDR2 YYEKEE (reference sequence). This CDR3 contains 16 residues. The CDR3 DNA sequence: TGTGCCAGCAGCTTTTCAAGGGGGCTTGACACCGGGGAGCTGTTTTTT. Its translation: CASSFSRGLDTGELFF.

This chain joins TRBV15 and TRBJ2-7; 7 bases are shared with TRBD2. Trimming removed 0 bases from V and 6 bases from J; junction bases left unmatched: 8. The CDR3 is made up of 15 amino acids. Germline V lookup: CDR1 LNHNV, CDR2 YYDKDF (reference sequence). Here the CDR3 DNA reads TGTGCCACCAGCAGAGATCTTCTCGGGGGGAGCGAGCAGTACTTC. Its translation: CATSRDLLGGSEQYF.

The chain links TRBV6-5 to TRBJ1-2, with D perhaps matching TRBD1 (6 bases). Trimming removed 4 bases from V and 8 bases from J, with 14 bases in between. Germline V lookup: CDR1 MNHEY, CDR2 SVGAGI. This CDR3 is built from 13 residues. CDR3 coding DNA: TGTGCCAGCAGTTTACGACAAGGGGGAGGCTACACCTTC. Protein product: CASSLRQGGGYTF.

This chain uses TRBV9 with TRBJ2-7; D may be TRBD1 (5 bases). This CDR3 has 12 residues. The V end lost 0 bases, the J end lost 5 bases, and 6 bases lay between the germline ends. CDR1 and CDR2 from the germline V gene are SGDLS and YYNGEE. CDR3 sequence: CASSVEGHEQYF. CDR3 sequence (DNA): TGTGCCAGCAGCGTAGAGGGGCACGAGCAGTACTTC.

In DNA form, the CDR3 reads TGTGCCAGCAGTGACAGTCACCAAGAGACCCAGTACTTC. This translates into CASSDSHQETQYF. The J gene is TRBJ2-5, the V gene TRBV25-1; D gene ambiguous. The V and J ends lost 3 bases and 0 bases respectively, with 5 bases between them. This CDR3 has 13 amino acids. Per the germline V gene, CDR1 is MGHDK and CDR2 is SYGVNS.

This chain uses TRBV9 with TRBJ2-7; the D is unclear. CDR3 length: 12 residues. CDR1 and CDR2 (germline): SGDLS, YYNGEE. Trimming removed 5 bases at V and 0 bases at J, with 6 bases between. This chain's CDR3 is CASSGSSYEQYF. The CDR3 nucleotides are TGTGCCAGCAGTGGTAGCTCCTACGAGCAGTACTTC.

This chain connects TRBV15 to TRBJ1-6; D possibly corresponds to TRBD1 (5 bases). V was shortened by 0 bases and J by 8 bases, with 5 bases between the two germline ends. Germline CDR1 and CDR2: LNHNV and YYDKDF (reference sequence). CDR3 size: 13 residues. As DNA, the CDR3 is TGTGCCACCAGCAGAGACAGGGATTCACCCCTCCACTTT. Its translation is CATSRDRDSPLHF.

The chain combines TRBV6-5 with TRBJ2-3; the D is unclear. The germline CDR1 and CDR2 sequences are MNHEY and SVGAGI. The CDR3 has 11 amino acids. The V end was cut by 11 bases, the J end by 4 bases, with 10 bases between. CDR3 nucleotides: TGTGCCTCCTCGGGTCCAGATACGCAGTATTTT. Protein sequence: CASSGPDTQYF.

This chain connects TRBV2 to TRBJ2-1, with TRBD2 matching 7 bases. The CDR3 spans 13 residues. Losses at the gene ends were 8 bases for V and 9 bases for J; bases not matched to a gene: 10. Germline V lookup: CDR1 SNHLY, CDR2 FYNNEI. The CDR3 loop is CASDWDYQGEQFF. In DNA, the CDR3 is TGTGCCAGCGATTGGGACTACCAGGGTGAGCAGTTCTTC.

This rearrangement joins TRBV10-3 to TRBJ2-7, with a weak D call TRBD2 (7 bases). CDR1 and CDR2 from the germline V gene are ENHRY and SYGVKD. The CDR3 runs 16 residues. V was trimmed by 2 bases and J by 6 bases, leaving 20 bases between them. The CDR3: CAISEPGRGGGLEQYF. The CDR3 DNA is TGTGCCATCAGTGAGCCCGGTCGAGGGGGGGGCCTCGAGCAGTACTTC.